This T cell receptor (beta chain) is drawn from a study of OX40 agonist ivuxolimab in advanced cancers. Study-level results: Some nonresponders likewise displayed low normalized T-cell clonal expansion. Among T cells, CD8+ cells averaged more expanded clones than CD4+ cells.

The repertoire was sequenced with immunoSEQ multiplex PCR; TCRdb's copy has only in-frame clones and lacks some. Here the sample spans roughly 70,000 clones, roughly nine tenths being singletons. Worth noting for this clone: Its antigen remains unidentified.

The sequencing used CD4+ or CD8+ T cells sorted from blood, collected in a trial of the OX40 agonist ivuxolimab. This clonotype originated in an adult with an advanced solid tumor such as melanoma, head and neck, liver or kidney cancer.

For the CDR3, the DNA is TGTGCCAGCAGTTTATTTCTGGAGAATAGCAATCAGCCCCAGCATTTT. It translates to CASSLFLENSNQPQHF. The rearrangement joins TRBV27 to TRBJ1-5; no firm D call. The CDR3 length is 16 residues. The V gene lost 1 base and the J gene lost 0 bases, with 10 bases spanning the gap. In germline, CDR1 is MNHEY, CDR2 SMNVEV (reference sequence).